One and the same sample provided the 20 T cell receptor beta chains below, sequenced in a study of a mutant IDH1 vaccine in newly diagnosed glioma. Time point given: week 35, safety follow-up. Every vaccination contained 300 ug of the mutant IDH1 20-mer peptide and was paired with topical imiquimod. Assay used: immunoSEQ multiplex PCR; TCRdb lists only in-frame clones, some missing. The sample records about 46,000 clones, 85% to 95% being singletons. No antigen is known for these receptors. Sample: PBMCs, taken from a glioma patient whose treatment included an IDH1 peptide vaccine. These receptors all come from a man in his forties or fifties with glioma.

This rearrangement joins TRBV11-2 to TRBJ2-7; D may correspond to TRBD1 or TRBD2 (5 bases each). CDR1 is SGHAT, CDR2 FQNNGV, per germline. This CDR3 is 16 amino acids long. V gave up 1 base and J gave up 0 bases, with 13 bases separating them. CDR3 region: CASSLVYSGSSYEQYF. Here the CDR3 DNA reads TGTGCCAGCAGCTTAGTCTACTCAGGGAGCTCCTACGAGCAGTACTTC.

V is TRBV14 and J is TRBJ2-7; 10 nucleotides agree with TRBD1. V trimming: 3 bases; J trimming: 3 bases; junction bases outside the gene matches: 23. Germline loops: CDR1 SGHDN, CDR2 FVKESK. The CDR3 consists of 21 residues. As DNA, the CDR3 is TGTGCCAGCAGCCAGGACTTAACGGAGCGGACAGGGGGAGGTCTCGACTACGAGCAGTACTTC. It codes for CASSQDLTERTGGGLDYEQYF.

The V call is TRBV19, the J call TRBJ2-1; TRBD2 is a possible D gene (6 bases). V was clipped by 3 bases and J by 3 bases, with 15 bases between them. This CDR3 has 16 residues. Per germline, CDR1 LNHDA and CDR2 SQIVND (reference sequence). CDR3 sequence reads: CASSMWRGPGYNEQFF. CDR3 sequence (DNA): TGTGCCAGTAGTATGTGGCGGGGTCCTGGCTACAATGAGCAGTTCTTC.

The gene calls are TRBV11-2 and TRBJ1-1; TRBD1 matches 10 bases. Germline CDR1 and CDR2: SGHAT and FQNNGV. This CDR3 has 13 amino acids. The ends lost 10 bases at V and 3 bases at J; junction bases unmatched: 5. For the CDR3, the DNA is TGTGCCACGAGACAGGGGGCGGACACTGAAGCTTTCTTT. Its protein product is CATRQGADTEAFF.

This clone appeared a single time. V usage is TRBV6-5 and J usage is TRBJ2-2; D is unresolved. This CDR3 contains 14 residues. With 6 bases removed from V and 5 bases from J, the gap between germline ends came to 13 bases. Germline V gives CDR1 MNHEY, CDR2 SVGAGI. CDR3 nucleotides: TGTGCCAGCAGCAAGGGCGTTGTTACCGGGGAGCTGTTTTTT. This codes for CASSKGVVTGELFF.

This chain links TRBV18 with TRBJ2-1; 9 bases are a match to TRBD2. V lost 1 base and J lost 6; bases outside the gene matches: 1. The length of the CDR3 is 14 residues. Germline V CDR1 and CDR2: KGHSH, LQKENI. CDR3 sequence reads: CASSPRREGNEQFF. The CDR3 DNA follows: TGTGCCAGCTCACCACGGCGGGAGGGCAATGAGCAGTTCTTC.

J is TRBJ1-1 and V is TRBV10-3, with D possibly matching TRBD1 (5 bases). Trimming took off 10 bases at V and 0 bases at J, with 12 bases between the two ends. The CDR3 has 13 residues. In germline, CDR1 is ENHRY, CDR2 SYGVKD. Written as DNA, the CDR3 is TGTGCCACGGGGGGTTACTTGAACACTGAAGCTTTCTTT. It is translated as CATGGYLNTEAFF.

The chain carries TRBV27 and TRBJ2-2, with no clear D. This CDR3 has 16 amino acids. V lost 3 bases and J 5 bases, leaving 16 bases between the germline ends. Germline V gene sequence: CDR1 MNHEY, CDR2 SMNVEV (reference sequence). The CDR3 DNA reads TGTGCCAGCAGTTTTGGGTTACGGGCTGCTACCGGGGAGCTGTTTTTT. Translated: CASSFGLRAATGELFF.

The chain couples TRBV18 to TRBJ1-5, with a weak D call TRBD1 (5 bases). The CDR3 covers 15 residues. Trimming left V 3 bases short and J 6 bases short, with 15 bases between. The germline V gene has CDR1 KGHSH and CDR2 LQKENI. In DNA, the CDR3 is TGTGCCAGCTCACCCCGCCGGGGCGGGAGTCAGCCCCAGCATTTT. Encoded protein: CASSPRRGGSQPQHF.

CDR3 coding DNA: TGTGCCAGAAGCTGTGGAGGACAGGGTGGCTCAGATACGCAGTATTTT. Translating gives CARSCGGQGGSDTQYF. The chain is built from TRBV5-3 and TRBJ2-3, with 8 bases aligning to TRBD1. TRBV5-3 is an ORF, with its function uncertain. Losses at the gene ends were 3 bases for V and 4 bases for J; bases not matched to a gene: 10. The CDR3 contains 16 residues.

By frequency in the sample, this clone is medium-sized. V and J are TRBV7-9 and TRBJ1-5; D is ambiguous. Germline V gene sequence: CDR1 SEHNR, CDR2 FQNEAQ (reference sequence). The V gene lost 1 base and the J gene lost 6 bases, with 4 bases spanning the gap. The CDR3 loop spans 12 amino acids. As DNA, the CDR3 is TGTGCCAGCAGCTTAGGGAGTCAGCCCCAGCATTTT. This gives the protein CASSLGSQPQHF.

The chain uses TRBV5-6 and TRBJ2-1; TRBD1 matches at 8 bases. This CDR3 contains 17 residues. Per germline, CDR1 SGHDT and CDR2 YYEEEE. The V and J ends lost 1 base and 1 base, in that order; junction bases with no gene match: 7. CDR3 loop: CASSLYQGAGSYNEQFF. The CDR3 bases are TGTGCCAGCAGCTTGTACCAGGGGGCTGGTTCCTACAATGAGCAGTTCTTC.

The table lists this clone with a count of one. J is TRBJ2-7 and V is TRBV30, with D perhaps TRBD1 or TRBD2 (6 bases each). This CDR3 has 13 residues. Germline V CDR1 and CDR2: GTSNPN, SVGIG (reference sequence). Trimming shortened V by 5 bases and J by 1 base, and 12 bases separated the two germline ends. The CDR3: CAWAGGLSYEQYF. CDR3 nucleotide sequence: TGTGCCTGGGCCGGGGGCTTATCCTACGAGCAGTACTTC.

The rearrangement uses TRBV5-1 and TRBJ2-7; 9 bases map to TRBD1. Germline CDR1 is SGHRS and CDR2 is YFSETQ. The length of the CDR3 is 16 residues. V trimming: 0 bases; J trimming: 6 bases; junction bases outside the gene matches: 10. Here the CDR3 reads CASSLGAGTGQSEQYF. The CDR3 bases are TGCGCCAGCAGCTTGGGGGCCGGGACAGGGCAGAGCGAGCAGTACTTC.

V gene TRBV20-1 combines with J gene TRBJ1-2, with D unclear. CDR3 length: 11 amino acids. V shed 3 bases and J shed 8 bases, with 10 bases lying between them. Germline loops: CDR1 DFQATT, CDR2 SNEGSKA (reference sequence). For the CDR3, the DNA is TGCAGTGCTAGTAAGCTAGAGGGCTACACCTTC. Its translation is CSASKLEGYTF.

This clone was seen only a few times. The chain combines TRBV19 with TRBJ1-5, with TRBD1 matching 9 bases. This CDR3 is built from 14 residues. V lost 4 bases, J lost 5 bases, and 3 bases stayed unmatched. The germline CDR1 and CDR2 sequences are LNHDA and SQIVND (reference sequence). The CDR3 is CASSTDRGYQPQHF. The CDR3 DNA sequence: TGTGCCAGTAGTACGGACAGGGGCTATCAGCCCCAGCATTTT.

V usage is TRBV7-3 and J usage is TRBJ1-6; 8 bases fit TRBD1. This CDR3 contains 14 residues. The ends lost 2 bases at V and 10 bases at J; junction bases unmatched: 4. Germline V gives CDR1 SGHTA, CDR2 FQGTGA. In DNA form, the CDR3 reads TGTGCCAGCAGCTTACAGGGGGCAGGCTCACCCCTCCACTTT. This gives the protein CASSLQGAGSPLHF.

The chain is built from TRBV7-2 and TRBJ1-1, with D possibly being TRBD1 (6 bases). The germline V gene encodes CDR1 SGHTA and CDR2 FQGNSA. V lost 5 bases and J 4 bases, leaving 11 bases between the germline ends. The CDR3 sequence is 13 residues long. This chain's CDR3 is CASSTTGSTEAFF. Here the CDR3 DNA reads TGTGCCAGCAGCACAACAGGGTCCACTGAAGCTTTCTTT.

J is TRBJ2-5 and V is TRBV2; a weak D match, TRBD1 (6 bases). The V gene lost 6 bases and the J gene lost 1 base, with 12 bases spanning the gap. The CDR3 totals 14 residues. Germline values: CDR1 SNHLY, CDR2 FYNNEI. As DNA, the CDR3 is TGTGCCAGCAGCGACACAGGGATCCAAGAGACCCAGTACTTC. The encoded protein is CASSDTGIQETQYF.

V usage is TRBV30 and J usage is TRBJ2-1; 8 nucleotides agree with TRBD1. The J segment lost 0 bases and the V segment lost 5 bases, leaving 0 bases of the junction unmatched. Per germline, CDR1 GTSNPN and CDR2 SVGIG (reference sequence). The CDR3 covers 13 residues. DNA for the CDR3: TGTGCCTGGGACAGGGGCTCCTACAATGAGCAGTTCTTC. Its translation: CAWDRGSYNEQFF. The variable domain in full, with the rest retrieved from reference TRBV30 and TRBJ2-1, is SQTIHQWPATLVQPVGSPLSLECTVEGTSNPNLYWYRQAAGRGLQLLFYSVGIGQISSEVPQNLSASRPQDRQFILSSKKLLLSDSGFYLCAWDRGSYNEQFFGPGTRLTVL.